This T cell receptor (beta chain) was sequenced during a study of cytomegalovirus exposure and HLA in healthy donors (dated by TCRdb to about 2017). With regard to the full study: According to an earlier analysis of around 600 of the donors, about 180 million T cells yielded roughly 110 million unique TCR beta sequences and around 280 Gb of sequence data. An early release covering roughly 600 HLA-typed donors comprised about 300 gigabases of sequencing data and 85 million to 100 million unique TCR sequences. Of the 300 to 450 genotyped donors, 65% to 90% were placed in the genetic ancestry cluster associated with self-reported Caucasian donors. The study aimed to test whether cataloging public T cell receptors could reveal signatures of past pathogen exposure. The T cell repertoires of 666 subjects were profiled by immunosequencing and related to cytomegalovirus serostatus. Besides the first cohort of more than 650 subjects, a separate validation cohort made up of about 120 different subjects was used. To predict cytomegalovirus infection status, the study brought together high-throughput TCR immunosequencing, statistical association of individual TCRs with disease status, and machine learning. A later analysis re-examined previously published TCR beta repertoires from 610 or so donors and added high-resolution HLA genotyping to investigate patterns of TCR occurrence. Rather than using new phenotypic data, the later analysis identified candidate immune exposures from TCR beta sequences and from how often those sequences occurred across donors. In an earlier analysis of several hundred of the donors, high-throughput TCR beta sequencing was used to judge whether each TCR beta V gene segment behaved as functional or pseudogenic. Alongside the repertoire data, information on donor age, sex, ethnicity and CMV serostatus was compiled. A later genetic analysis took genome-wide SNP genotypes for about 65% of the 666 donors and used that subset as a discovery cohort. Every repertoire in the discovery cohort had been generated on one and the same sequencing platform. Class I and class II HLA loci were covered by the typing at four-digit resolution. The number of donors typed differed by locus, with 629-630 for A, B, C, DRB1 and DQB1, 522 for DQA1, 606 for DPA1, and some 440 for DPB1. Roughly 5 DR-DQ haplotypes were handled as single units for association and clustering, since linkage in the cohort was strong. Across 398 genotyped donors of the cohort, an average of 235,054 unique TCR beta nucleotide sequences per donor were sequenced, and 15% to 20% of those sequences were non-productive.

The cohort consisted of 600 to 750 healthy bone marrow donors. Cohort members were all nominally healthy when sampled, although unrecorded immune exposures were likely present. The donor was CMV seronegative and was included in the group of about 350 seronegative cohort members. A peripheral blood sample was provided by each donor, and peripheral blood mononuclear cells were used for TCR beta sequencing. The Qiagen DNeasy Blood Extraction Kit was used to extract genomic DNA from the blood cell samples. Via the germline V gene (reference sequence), CDR1 is LNHNV and CDR2 YYDKDF. Including the terminal cysteine and phenylalanine, the CDR3 comprises 15 residues. Only the CDR3 region is kept as DNA, spanning 45 bases read in frame from base 1. V is cut by 1 base and J by 2 bases, and the space between the germline ends is 9 bases. Libraries were prepared through the immunoSEQ multiplex PCR assay. For the multiplex PCR, a mixture combining 60 forward primers for TCR Vbeta segments and 13 reverse primers for TCR Jbeta segments was used. The CDR3 region of rearranged TCR beta genes was amplified from genomic DNA with a multiplex PCR assay. The amplified TCR beta libraries were sequenced on the Illumina HiSeq System as 87-base-pair reads. The paper's data handling went like this. A later analysis tallied tens of millions of unique TCR beta chains across the approximately 670 repertoires, and about 10 million of those chains were shared by two or more donors. Raw reads were error-corrected and collapsed into unique sequences with a nearest-neighbor algorithm that merged closely related sequences to remove PCR and sequencing errors. V, D and J gene segments were assigned by aligning CDR3 sequences to IMGT reference sequences. For a sequence to be retained, a match of at least six nucleotides was required to both a V gene segment and a J gene segment. A rearrangement counted as productive if the CDR3 had no stop codons and remained in frame with V and J, and every other rearrangement counted as non-productive. Following IMGT convention, CDR3 was defined as the stretch from the second conserved V-encoded cysteine to the conserved J-encoded phenylalanine. The earlier analysis of about 560 of the donors excluded any sequence lacking an unambiguous match to a single V gene segment. An earlier analysis of 587 of the donors classified V segments as functional when productive rearrangements were above 56.7% and as segregating when the standard deviation between donors was above 5%. A statistical classification framework was developed to diagnose cytomegalovirus status using the catalog of TCR beta chain sequences. In a later analysis, V and J genes were assigned by comparing TCR nucleotide sequences against IMGT/GENE-DB human TR gene sequences. A later analysis assigned CDR3 sequences and most-parsimonious VDJ recombination scenarios with the TCRdist pipeline. In a later analysis, each TCR beta chain was defined by its CDR3 amino acid sequence together with its V-gene family, and reads lacking a unique V-gene family were excluded. A later analysis removed over 500 highly shared, low-generation-probability nucleotide sequences to deal with suspected cross-contamination and a sequencing artifact. In a later analysis, a clonal expansion index for each public chain was calculated from normalized within-repertoire ranks of inferred template counts. In a later analysis, generation probabilities were computed with a VDJ recombination model fitted to out-of-frame rearrangements, and the resulting probabilities were checked against IGoR. In a later analysis, hypergeometric tests were used to score TCR-TCR, TCR-HLA and TCR-CMV co-occurrence, with a repertoire-size bias correction applied to TCR pairs. In a later analysis, false discovery rates were estimated by permuting HLA or CMV assignments 20 times. In a later analysis, co-occurring TCRs were grouped with DBSCAN, and TCRdist sequence similarity was added when clustering was performed within HLA-allele-positive subsets. Repertoires with fewer than 30,000 or more than 120,000 public chains, plus five repertoires with anomalous nucleotide sharing, were excluded from co-occurrence clustering. This immuneACCESS table, as held by TCRdb, lists in-frame sequences with V and J called but not all clones. Of the missing ones, under half trace to an unresolved V gene in checked studies; the others have no known cause. Clone size and V and J calls were adopted from that table, with D and trimming inferred from the DNA. The sample table records under 85,000 clones; around 76% of these occur just once. The ten largest clones capture more than 3% of the sample.

Notes on this clone: Its antigen is unknown. No base-level quality is on record; no much larger clone is a single base apart.

Results the study describes overall, beyond this receptor: Roughly uniform sequencing depth across donors was assumed in presence/absence analyses, although this assumption may not hold. According to the authors, the approach could potentially be generalized to other disease states and immunological phenotypes. Fewer than 20 rarely observed V segments, including chromosome 9 orphons, were excluded from the earlier analysis of approximately 600 of the donors because counts were too low. A further reported finding was that TCR beta sequences accurately predicted the HLA-A and HLA-B alleles for most subjects in the first cohort. The only immune exposure information available for the cohort was CMV serostatus. This cohort had only TCR beta chains sequenced, and the lack of alpha or paired-chain data limited which features could be detected. In vitro tests confirmed that a few of the cytomegalovirus-associated TCR beta chains recognize cytomegalovirus antigens. According to a later analysis, most CMV-associated TCR beta chains appeared to be HLA-restricted, and the HLA associations seemed to be driven largely by CMV exposure. Correlated functional status among segregating V segments might be attributable to linkage disequilibrium, but an unknown experimental factor could not be ruled out. A later analysis associated 16,951 TCR beta sequences with specific HLA alleles at a false discovery rate of 0.05. According to a later analysis, TCR association rates differed among HLA loci, with DRB1 alleles showing the most associated TCRs and HLA-C alleles showing the fewest. Broadly in line with IMGT annotations, most TCR beta V segments showed up in productive rearrangements about 90% or about 30% of the time in an earlier analysis of several hundred of the donors. V-gene and J-gene trimming of TCR beta chains was associated with a missense DCLRE1C variant in a later genetic analysis, and the association was replicated in an independent cohort. In a later analysis, several top co-occurrence clusters were reported to appear linked to parvovirus B19, influenza, CMV and Epstein-Barr virus. In the study, approximately 150 TCR beta chains were listed as associated with cytomegalovirus. Some IMGT-functional V segments, including TRBV6-2 and TRBV6-3, could not be distinguished by the 87-base-pair reads and were therefore excluded. In both the original and validation cohorts, the classifier was reported to diagnose cytomegalovirus status with high specificity and sensitivity. A cluster of highly shared sequence variants was judged likely to be a technical artifact of the sequencing pipeline. While some public TCRs were present in many individuals, most TCR sequences turned up only very rarely across donors. Assigning TCR associations to individual alleles was difficult when HLA alleles, especially DR and DQ, strongly co-occurred. Because HLA typing was unavailable for some donors at each locus, only the typed subset was used in association tests. Compared with the approximately 670-donor mean, donors in an Asian-associated ancestry cluster had fewer N-insertions in productive TCRs, according to a later genetic analysis. In a later analysis, HLA-associated TCR beta chains showed more clonal expansion and lower generation probabilities than non-associated chains that were equally common.

This receptor was identified in a young man in good health and CMV-seronegative. The sample was PBMCs. The chain uses TRBV15 and TRBJ2-1, with a tentative D gene TRBD2 over 5 matching bases. For the CDR3, the sequence is CATSRGLPPYNEQFF. The DNA is TGTGCCACCAGCAGAGGACTACCACCCTACAATGAGCAGTTCTTC.